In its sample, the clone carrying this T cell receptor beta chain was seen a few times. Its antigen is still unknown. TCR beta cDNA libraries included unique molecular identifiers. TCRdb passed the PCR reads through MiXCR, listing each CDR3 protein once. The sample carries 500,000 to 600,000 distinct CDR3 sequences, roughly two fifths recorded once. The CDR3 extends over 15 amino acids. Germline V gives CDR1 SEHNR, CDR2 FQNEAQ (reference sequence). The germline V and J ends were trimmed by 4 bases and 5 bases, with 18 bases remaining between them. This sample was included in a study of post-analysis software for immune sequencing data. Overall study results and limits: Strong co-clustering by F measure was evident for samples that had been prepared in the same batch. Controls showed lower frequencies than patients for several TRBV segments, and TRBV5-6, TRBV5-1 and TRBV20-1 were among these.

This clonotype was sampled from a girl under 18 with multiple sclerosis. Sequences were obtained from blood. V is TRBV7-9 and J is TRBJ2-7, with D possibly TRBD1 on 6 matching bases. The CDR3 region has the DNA TGTGCCAGCAGCTCTAACTACAGGGCCGGGAACGAGCAGTACTTC. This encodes CASSSNYRAGNEQYF.